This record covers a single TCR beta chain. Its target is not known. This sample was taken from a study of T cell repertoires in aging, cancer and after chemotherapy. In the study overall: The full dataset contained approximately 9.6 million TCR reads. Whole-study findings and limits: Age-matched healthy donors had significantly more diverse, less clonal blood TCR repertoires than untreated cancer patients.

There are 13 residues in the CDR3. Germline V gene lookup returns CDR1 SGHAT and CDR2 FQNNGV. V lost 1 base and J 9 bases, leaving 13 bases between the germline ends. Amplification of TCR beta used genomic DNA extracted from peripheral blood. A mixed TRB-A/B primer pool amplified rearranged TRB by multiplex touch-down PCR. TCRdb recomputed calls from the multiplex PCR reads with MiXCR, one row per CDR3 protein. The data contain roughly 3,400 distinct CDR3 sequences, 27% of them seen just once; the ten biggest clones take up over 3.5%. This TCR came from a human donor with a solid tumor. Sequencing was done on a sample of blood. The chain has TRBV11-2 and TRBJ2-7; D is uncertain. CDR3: CASSLATAGLQYF. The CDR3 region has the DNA TGTGCCAGCAGCTTAGCGACGGCAGGTTTGCAGTACTTC.